What follows is one TCR beta chain and its context. Its target is unknown. These data belong to a study of PD-1 blockade in classical Hodgkin lymphoma. General study findings and limits: Repertoire differences lack defined causes, possibly disease activity or prior therapy.

Sequencing used immunoSEQ multiplex PCR; TCRdb keeps in-frame clones, though not all of them. The sample consists of about 35,000 clones, around 76% of them appearing once. V trimming: 6 bases; J trimming: 6 bases; junction bases outside the gene matches: 10. CDR1 and CDR2 (germline): SQVTM, ANQGSEA. The CDR3 extends over 13 amino acids. All patients experienced relapse after autologous stem cell transplantation, and brentuximab vedotin exposure was variable. Sequencing was performed on peripheral blood mononuclear cells (PBMCs), taken before the second cycle of nivolumab. This rearrangement joins TRBV29-1 to TRBJ1-2, with TRBD1 matching 7 bases. This clonotype originated in a human donor with classical Hodgkin lymphoma. The CDR3 is CSVRRTGGNGYTF. The CDR3 DNA is TGCAGCGTACGAAGGACAGGAGGGAATGGCTACACCTTC.